The 10 T cell receptor beta chains given below trace back to one sample, sequenced in a study of T cells after yellow fever vaccination (dated by TCRdb to the late 2010s). The treatment or condition label corresponds to: live attenuated yellow fever vaccine strain. Receptors were amplified or captured by 5' RACE. Instrument on record: Illumina HiSeq 2500. The public reads were quality trimmed at Q25 with fastp and then assembled into clones with MiXCR by TCRdb, keeping productive beta chains. Identical CDR3 proteins give one entry, which carries the most common genes and DNA. The sample records 100,000 to 150,000 distinct CDR3 sequences, 6% to 8% of which are singletons. The top ten hold roughly 2.6% of the sample. The source was CD4+ T cells sorted from PBMCs, collected more than 8 days after the first yellow fever vaccination. The receptors were gathered from a man between 18 and 29 years old who received the YFV17D yellow fever vaccine.

This clonotype was seen ten or more times. The chain carries TRBV25-1 and TRBJ1-1; no definite D call. Deletions cut 5 bases from V and 1 base from J, with 11 bases between. The CDR3 is 14 amino acids. CDR1 is MGHDK and CDR2 is SYGVNS in the germline V gene. The CDR3 protein is CASSPRTGNTEAFF. CDR3 bases: TGTGCCAGCAGTCCTCGGACTGGGAACACTGAAGCTTTCTTT.

Note on this clonotype: One junction end does not reproduce the germline sequence, and a read error may be involved. The chain couples TRBV9 to TRBJ2-3; D may be TRBD1 or TRBD2 (6 bases each). The CDR3 has 13 amino acids. Germline CDR1 SGDLS, CDR2 YYNGEE. The CDR3 loop reads CASSVGGTDRQYF. DNA of the CDR3: TGTGCCAGCAGCGTCGGGGGCACAGATAGGCAGTATTTT. Using reference TRBV9 and TRBJ2-3 for the parts outside the CDR3, the full variable domain is DSGVTQTPKHLITATGQRVTLRCSPRSGDLSVYWYQQSLDQGLQFLIQYYNGEERAKGNILERFSAQQFPDLHSELNLSSLELGDSALYFCASSVGGTDRQYFGPGTRLTVL.

The chain recombines TRBV7-9 with TRBJ2-2; the D gene is possibly TRBD1 (6 bases). This CDR3 contains 15 residues. CDR1 and CDR2 from the germline V gene are SEHNR and FQNEAQ (reference sequence). V was shortened by 6 bases and J by 5 bases, with 16 bases between the two germline ends. The CDR3 DNA follows: TGTGCCAGCAGGTCCACAGGGTCATCTACCGGGGAGCTGTTTTTT. The encoded protein is CASRSTGSSTGELFF.

This clonotype has a count of ten or more. The chain couples TRBV24-1 to TRBJ1-2; D unresolved. The CDR3 spans 13 residues. V was shortened by 4 bases and J by 8 bases, with 13 bases between the two germline ends. Germline V lookup: CDR1 KGHDR, CDR2 SFDVKD. CDR3 protein: CATSEGDWMGYTF. Here the CDR3 DNA reads TGTGCCACCAGTGAAGGCGATTGGATGGGCTACACCTTC.

This clonotype was observed many times. This chain connects TRBV5-1 to TRBJ2-1, with D tentatively TRBD1 (6 bases). CDR1 is SGHRS, CDR2 YFSETQ, per germline. The CDR3 sequence is 16 residues long. Trimming cost V 2 bases and J 2 bases, with 14 bases left between them. The CDR3 region has the DNA TGCGCCAGCAGCTTTGCAGGGGCGGGCACCTACAATGAGCAGTTCTTC. It encodes CASSFAGAGTYNEQFF.

This clonotype was recorded many times. The chain couples TRBV12-3 or TRBV12-4 to TRBJ2-1, with TRBD1 identical over 7 bases. V was clipped by 6 bases and J by 4 bases; unmatched bases: 9. The CDR3 is made up of 15 amino acids. The CDR3 sequence: CASRRRGQPYNEQFF. The CDR3 DNA follows: TGTGCCAGCAGGCGTAGGGGACAGCCTTACAATGAGCAGTTCTTC.

There are many counts of this clonotype. This chain links TRBV4-1 with TRBJ1-1; 7 bases are shared with TRBD1. The CDR3 has 16 residues. Germline V gives CDR1 MGHRA, CDR2 YSYEKL. V shed 1 base and J 6 bases; nucleotides not matched to a gene: 11. The CDR3 is CASSQGQGEVNAEAFF. Here the CDR3 DNA reads TGCGCCAGCAGCCAAGGTCAGGGGGAGGTAAACGCTGAAGCTTTCTTT.

Comment on this clonotype: One base away lies a much larger clone, so this may be a sequencing read error. The chain recombines TRBV28 with TRBJ2-5, with 7 positions matching TRBD2. CDR1 and CDR2 from the germline V gene are MDHEN and SYDVKM. The CDR3 sequence is 17 residues long. The CDR3 protein is CAISHPYRLAEKETQYF. For the CDR3, the DNA is TGTGCCATCAGTCACCCATACAGGCTAGCGGAGAAAGAGACCCAGTACTTC.

This clonotype has ten or more counts. The chain joins TRBV20-1 to TRBJ1-5, with D unresolved. V gave up 3 bases and J gave up 4 bases, with 7 bases separating them. CDR3 length equals 12 residues. Germline assignment: CDR1 DFQATT and CDR2 SNEGSKA (reference sequence). The CDR3, as DNA: TGCAGTGCTAGCTCCGGGAATCAGCCCCAGCATTTT. Its translation is CSASSGNQPQHF.

This chain connects TRBV6-2 or TRBV6-3 to TRBJ2-7; 8 bases align to TRBD1. The CDR3 sequence is 14 residues long. J gave up 6 bases and V 4 bases, and 8 bases lay outside the gene matches. The V gene's germline CDR1 is MNHEY and CDR2 SVGEGT. The CDR3 loop reads CASSSYLTGGEQYF. DNA of the CDR3: TGTGCCAGCAGTTCCTACCTCACAGGGGGCGAGCAGTACTTC.